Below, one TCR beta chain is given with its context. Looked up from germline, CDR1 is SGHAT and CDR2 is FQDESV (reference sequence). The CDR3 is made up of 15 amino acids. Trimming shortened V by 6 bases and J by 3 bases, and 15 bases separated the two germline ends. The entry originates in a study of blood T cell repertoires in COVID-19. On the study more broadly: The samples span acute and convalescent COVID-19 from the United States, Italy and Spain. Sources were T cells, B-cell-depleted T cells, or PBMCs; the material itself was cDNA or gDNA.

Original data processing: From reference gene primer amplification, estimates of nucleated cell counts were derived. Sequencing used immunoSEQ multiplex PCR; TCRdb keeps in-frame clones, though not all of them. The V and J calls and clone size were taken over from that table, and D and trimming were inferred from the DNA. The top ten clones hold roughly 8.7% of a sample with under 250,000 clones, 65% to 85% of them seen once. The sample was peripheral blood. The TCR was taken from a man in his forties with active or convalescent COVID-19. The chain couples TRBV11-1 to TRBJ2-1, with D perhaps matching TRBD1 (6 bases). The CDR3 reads CASSRQVSVYNEQFF. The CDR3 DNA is TGTGCCAGCAGTCGACAGGTCTCGGTCTACAATGAGCAGTTCTTC.